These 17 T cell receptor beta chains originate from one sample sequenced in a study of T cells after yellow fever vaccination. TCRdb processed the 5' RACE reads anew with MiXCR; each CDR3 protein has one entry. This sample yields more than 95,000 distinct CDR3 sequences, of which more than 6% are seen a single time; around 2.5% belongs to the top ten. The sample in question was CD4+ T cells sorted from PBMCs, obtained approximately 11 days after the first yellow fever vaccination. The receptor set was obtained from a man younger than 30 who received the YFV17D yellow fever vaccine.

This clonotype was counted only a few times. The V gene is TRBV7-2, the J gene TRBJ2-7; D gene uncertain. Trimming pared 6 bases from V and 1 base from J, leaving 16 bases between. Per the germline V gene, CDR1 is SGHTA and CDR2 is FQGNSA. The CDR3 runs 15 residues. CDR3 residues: CASSPGRTLSYEQYF. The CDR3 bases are TGTGCCAGCAGTCCCGGCAGGACCCTTTCCTACGAGCAGTACTTC.

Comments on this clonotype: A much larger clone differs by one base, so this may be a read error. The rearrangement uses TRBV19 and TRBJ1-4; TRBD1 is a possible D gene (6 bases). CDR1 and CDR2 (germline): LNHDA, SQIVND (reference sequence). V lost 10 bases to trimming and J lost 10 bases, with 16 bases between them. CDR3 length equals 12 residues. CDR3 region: CATQGHHGKLFF. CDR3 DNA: TGTGCCACCCAGGGGCATCATGGAAAACTGTTTTTT.

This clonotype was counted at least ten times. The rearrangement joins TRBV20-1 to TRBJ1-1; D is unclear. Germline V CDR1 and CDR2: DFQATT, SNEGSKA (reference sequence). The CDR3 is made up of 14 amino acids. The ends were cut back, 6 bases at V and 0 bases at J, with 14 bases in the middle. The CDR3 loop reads CSAPGGQMNTEAFF. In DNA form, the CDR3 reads TGCAGTGCCCCGGGTGGCCAGATGAACACTGAAGCTTTCTTT.

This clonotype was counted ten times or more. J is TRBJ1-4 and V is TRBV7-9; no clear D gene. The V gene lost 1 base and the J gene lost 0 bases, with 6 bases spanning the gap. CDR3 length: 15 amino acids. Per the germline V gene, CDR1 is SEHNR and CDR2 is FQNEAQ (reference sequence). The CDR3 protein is CASSLVGATNEKLFF. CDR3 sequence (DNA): TGTGCCAGCAGCTTAGTAGGAGCAACTAATGAAAAACTGTTTTTT.

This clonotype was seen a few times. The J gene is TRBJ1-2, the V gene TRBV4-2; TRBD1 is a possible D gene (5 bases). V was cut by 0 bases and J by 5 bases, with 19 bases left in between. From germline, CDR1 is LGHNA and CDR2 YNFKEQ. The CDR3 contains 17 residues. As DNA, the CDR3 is TGTGCCAGCAGCCAAGATGCGTCGGGCGCTGGGGGGTATGGCTACACCTTC. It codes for CASSQDASGAGGYGYTF.

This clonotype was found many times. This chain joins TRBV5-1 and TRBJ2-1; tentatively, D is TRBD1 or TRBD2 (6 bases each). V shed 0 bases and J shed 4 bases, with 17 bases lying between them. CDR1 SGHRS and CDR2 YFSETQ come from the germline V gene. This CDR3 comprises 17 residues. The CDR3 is CASSLAKGGGDYNEQFF. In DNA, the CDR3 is TGCGCCAGCAGCTTGGCCAAAGGAGGGGGAGATTACAATGAGCAGTTCTTC. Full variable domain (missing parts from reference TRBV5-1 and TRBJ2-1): KAGVTQTPRYLIKTRGQQVTLSCSPISGHRSVSWYQQTPGQGLQFLFEYFSETQRNKGNFPGRFSGRQFSNSRSEMNVSTLELGDSALYLCASSLAKGGGDYNEQFFGPGTRLTVL.

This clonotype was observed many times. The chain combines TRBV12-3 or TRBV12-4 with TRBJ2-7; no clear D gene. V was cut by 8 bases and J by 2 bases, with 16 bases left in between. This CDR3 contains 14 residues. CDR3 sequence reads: CASSSLRRTYEQYF. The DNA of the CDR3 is TGTGCCAGCTCAAGTCTCCGGCGAACCTACGAGCAGTACTTC.

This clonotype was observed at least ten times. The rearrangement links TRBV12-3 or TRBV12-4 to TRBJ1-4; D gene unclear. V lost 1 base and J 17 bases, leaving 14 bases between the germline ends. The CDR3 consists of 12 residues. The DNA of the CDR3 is TGTGCCAGCAGTTTAGAAGGCCGGCCCCGCTTTTTT. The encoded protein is CASSLEGRPRFF.

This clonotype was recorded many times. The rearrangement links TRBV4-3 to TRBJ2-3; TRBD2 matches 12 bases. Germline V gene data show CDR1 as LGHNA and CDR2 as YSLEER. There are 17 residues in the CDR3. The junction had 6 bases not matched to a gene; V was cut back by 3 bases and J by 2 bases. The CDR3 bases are TGCGCCAGCAGCCAGATACTAGCGGGGGGATTCACAGATACGCAGTATTTT. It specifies CASSQILAGGFTDTQYF.

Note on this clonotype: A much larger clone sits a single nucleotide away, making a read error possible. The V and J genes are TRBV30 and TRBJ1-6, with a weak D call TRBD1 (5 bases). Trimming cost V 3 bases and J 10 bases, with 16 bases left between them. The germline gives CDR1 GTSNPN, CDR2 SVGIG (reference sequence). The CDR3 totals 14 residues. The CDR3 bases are TGTGCCTGGAGCCTAGAGGGGATTAAATCACCCCTCCACTTT. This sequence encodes CAWSLEGIKSPLHF.

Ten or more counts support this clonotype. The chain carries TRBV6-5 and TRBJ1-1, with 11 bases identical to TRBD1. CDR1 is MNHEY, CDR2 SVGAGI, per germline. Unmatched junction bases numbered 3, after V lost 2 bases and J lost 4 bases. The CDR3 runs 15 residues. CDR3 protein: CASSYRTGGGTEAFF. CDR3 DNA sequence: TGTGCCAGCAGTTACCGGACAGGGGGCGGCACTGAAGCTTTCTTT.

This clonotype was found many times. This CDR3 reads CASRSGGSTDTQYF. The CDR3 nucleotides are TGTGCCAGCAGGTCCGGTGGTAGCACAGATACGCAGTATTTT. The chain carries TRBV7-3 and TRBJ2-3; D not resolved. Trimming cost V 6 bases and J 0 bases, with 10 bases left between them. Germline V lookup: CDR1 SGHTA, CDR2 FQGTGA. The CDR3 has 14 residues.

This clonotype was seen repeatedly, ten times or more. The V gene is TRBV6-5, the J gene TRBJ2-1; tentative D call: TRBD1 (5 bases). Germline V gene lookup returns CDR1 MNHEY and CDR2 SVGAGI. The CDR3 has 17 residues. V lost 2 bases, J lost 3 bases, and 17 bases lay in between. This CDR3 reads CASSYPRSGKSYNEQFF. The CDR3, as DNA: TGTGCCAGCAGTTACCCAAGGTCAGGGAAGAGCTACAATGAGCAGTTCTTC.

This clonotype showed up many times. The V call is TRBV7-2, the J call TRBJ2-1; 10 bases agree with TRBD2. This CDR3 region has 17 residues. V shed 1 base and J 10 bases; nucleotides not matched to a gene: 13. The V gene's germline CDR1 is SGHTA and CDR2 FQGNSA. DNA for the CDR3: TGTGCCAGCAGCTTAGTCCCTAGCGGGGGCCTCCGCTCGGAGCAGTTCTTC. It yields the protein CASSLVPSGGLRSEQFF. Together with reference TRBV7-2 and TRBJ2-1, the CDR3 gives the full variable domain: GAGVSQSPSNKVTEKGKDVELRCDPISGHTALYWYRQSLGQGLEFLIYFQGNSAPDKSGLPSDRFSAERTGGSVSTLTIQRTQQEDSAVYLCASSLVPSGGLRSEQFFGPGTRLTVL.

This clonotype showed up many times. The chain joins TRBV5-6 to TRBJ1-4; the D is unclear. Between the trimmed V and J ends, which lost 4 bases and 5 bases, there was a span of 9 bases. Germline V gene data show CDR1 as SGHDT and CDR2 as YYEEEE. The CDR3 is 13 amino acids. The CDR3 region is CASSQPPNEKLFF. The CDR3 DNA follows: TGTGCCAGCAGCCAGCCGCCCAATGAAAAACTGTTTTTT.

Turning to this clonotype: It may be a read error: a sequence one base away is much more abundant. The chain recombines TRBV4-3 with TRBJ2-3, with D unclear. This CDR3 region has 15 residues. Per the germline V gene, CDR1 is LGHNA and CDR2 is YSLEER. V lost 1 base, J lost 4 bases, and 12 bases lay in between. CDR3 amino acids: CASSQVIDGADTQYF. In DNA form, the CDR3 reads TGCGCCAGCAGCCAAGTAATCGATGGCGCAGATACGCAGTATTTT.

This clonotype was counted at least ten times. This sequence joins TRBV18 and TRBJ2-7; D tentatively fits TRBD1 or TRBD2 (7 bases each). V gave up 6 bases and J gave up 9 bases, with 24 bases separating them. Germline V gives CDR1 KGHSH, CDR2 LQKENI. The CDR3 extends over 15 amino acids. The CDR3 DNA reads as TGTGCCAGCTCCCCAGGGGGGGGCCTTAATTCCGGGCAGTACGTC. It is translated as CASSPGGGLNSGQYV.